These T cell receptor beta chains were read from a single sample in a study of molecular identifiers for immune sequencing clone quantification. MiXCR, run by TCRdb on the PCR reads, gives a single entry per CDR3 protein. The repertoire holds under 85,000 distinct CDR3 sequences, with around 17% as singletons. Sequencing used naive CD8+ T cells from blood, with Jurkat cell RNA spiked in. Every receptor here comes from a human donor in good health. Some libraries in this study had Jurkat cell RNA spiked in. CDR3s include the opening cysteine and the closing phenylalanine or tryptophan. D genes are given only for firm matches. Clone size is shown for a subset of rows, as once, few, many or a class of expanded clone.

length,size,J,V,D,DNA,CDR3
13,once,TRBJ2-6,TRBV6-1,.,TGTGCCGCCAGGGGCTCCGGGGTCAACGTCCTGACTTTC,CAARGSGVNVLTF
15,.,TRBJ2-2,TRBV6-5,TRBD2,TGTGCCGGCAGTTACGAGCCTAGCGGCGCCGGGGAGCTGCTTTTT,CAGSYEPSGAGELLF
14,few,TRBJ1-5,TRBV7-6,TRBD1,TGTGCCAGCAGCCAGCGGACAGGGGATCAGCCCCAGCATTTT,CASSQRTGDQPQHF
8,many,TRBJ1-2,TRBV7-9,.,TGTGCCAGCAGCCCACTCACCTTC,CASSPLTF
15,many,TRBJ2-3,TRBV7-9,.,TGTGCCAGCAGCTTATTAGGGGGTAGCACAGATACGCAGTATTTT,CASSLLGGSTDTQYF
16,many,TRBJ2-3,TRBV27,.,TGTGCCAGCAGTCTGACACAGGGCCTATCCACAGATACGCAGTATTTT,CASSLTQGLSTDTQYF
16,many,TRBJ1-5,TRBV27,TRBD1,TGTGCCAGCAGTCAGACAGGGCCTTATAGCAATCAGCCCCAGCATTTT,CASSQTGPYSNQPQHF
16,.,TRBJ2-5,TRBV7-7,.,TGTGCCAGCAACCCATTGCAGCCGGGACCCCAAGAGACCCAGTACTTC,CASNPLQPGPQETQYF
16,few,TRBJ2-1,TRBV20-1,TRBD2,TGCAGTGCTTCGGAGACTAGCGGGATTGGAGGGGGTGAGCAGTTCTTC,CSASETSGIGGGEQFF
20,many,TRBJ2-3,TRBV12-5,.,TGTGCTAGTGGTTTAGGGAGTTCCTGGTCACCCAGAACTAGCACAGATACGCAGTATTTT,CASGLGSSWSPRTSTDTQYF
19,many,TRBJ2-3,TRBV7-3,TRBD2,TGTGCCAGCAGCTTTTATCCCAGCGGGACCGCCCCAGGAGCAGATACGCAGTATTTT,CASSFYPSGTAPGADTQYF
15,.,TRBJ2-6,TRBV11-2,.,TGTGCCAGCAGCGAGGATTTCTCTGGGGCCAACGTCCTGACTTTC,CASSEDFSGANVLTF
15,many,TRBJ1-2,TRBV3-1,.,TGTGCCAGCAGCCAAGGACAGGTTCTGAACTATGGCTACACCTTC,CASSQGQVLNYGYTF
15,many,TRBJ1-4,TRBV9,.,TGTGCCAGCAGCGTAGATGGGACCCCGAGCGAAAAACTGTTTTTT,CASSVDGTPSEKLFF
16,few,TRBJ1-6,TRBV4-1,.,TGCGCCAGCAGCCAAGCTTCCCCCGCTTATAATTCACCCCTCCACTTT,CASSQASPAYNSPLHF
14,many,TRBJ2-2,TRBV5-4,TRBD1,TGTGCCAGCAGCGACAGGGGGGGGACCGGGGAGCTGTTTTTT,CASSDRGGTGELFF
17,many,TRBJ2-2,TRBV14,.,TGTGCCAGCAGCCAAGACATCGGGGGACAGAACACCGGGGAGCTGTTTTTT,CASSQDIGGQNTGELFF
21,many,TRBJ2-1,TRBV4-3,TRBD1,TGCGCCAGCAGCCAAGGTAGCTTGGTGGGGACAGAGATAGAAAATTACAATGAGCAGTTCTTC,CASSQGSLVGTEIENYNEQFF
15,.,TRBJ1-5,TRBV11-2,TRBD1,TGTGCCAGCAGCTCTACGGGACAGGGGAATCAGCCCCAGCATTTT,CASSSTGQGNQPQHF
16,many,TRBJ2-7,TRBV12-3/TRBV12-4,.,TGTGCCAGCAGTTTTCTGCCCTGGACAGACTCCTACGAGCAGTACTTC,CASSFLPWTDSYEQYF
13,many,TRBJ2-5,TRBV14,.,TGTGCCAGCAGCCACGGGATACAAGAGACCCAGTACTTC,CASSHGIQETQYF
13,many,TRBJ2-7,TRBV11-3,TRBD1,TGTGCCAGCAGCAATAGGGGGCAATACGAGCAGTACTTC,CASSNRGQYEQYF
15,many,TRBJ2-5,TRBV29-1,.,TGCAGCGTTAGAGGGGGGGGGAGGCTCCAAGAGACCCAGTACTTC,CSVRGGGRLQETQYF
16,many,TRBJ2-7,TRBV7-9,.,TGTGCCAGCAGCCCAAACAGAGGCCTTAGCTCCTACGAGCAGTACTTC,CASSPNRGLSSYEQYF
15,few,TRBJ2-5,TRBV14,TRBD1,TGTGCCAGCAGCACACCGACAGGGCTGGGGGAGACCCAGTACTTC,CASSTPTGLGETQYF
14,.,TRBJ2-1,TRBV5-6,TRBD2,TGTGCCAGCAGCTTCCGGGGGGGGGTCAATGAGCAGTTCTTC,CASSFRGGVNEQFF
12,.,TRBJ1-1,TRBV19,TRBD1,TGTGCCAGTAGGACAGGGGGCGGAGAAGCTTTCTTT,CASRTGGGEAFF
16,many,TRBJ2-1,TRBV7-9,.,TGTGCCAGCAGTGGAAGTACGGATAGCGCAGACGGTGAGCAGTTCTTC,CASSGSTDSADGEQFF
16,many,TRBJ2-2,TRBV4-2,.,TGTGCCAGCAGCCAAGAAGCGGACGCGAACACCGGGGAGCTGTTTTTT,CASSQEADANTGELFF
16,many,TRBJ2-3,TRBV28,TRBD2,TGTGCCAGCAGTTTATATGGGGGAGGGGTTGTAGATACGCAGTATTTT,CASSLYGGGVVDTQYF
12,many,TRBJ1-5,TRBV19,TRBD1,TGTGCCAGTGAGGGGGCCGGGCAGCCCCAGCATTTT,CASEGAGQPQHF
13,many,TRBJ2-5,TRBV7-9,.,TGTGCCAGCAGTTTAGCGGACCAAGAGACCCAGTACTTC,CASSLADQETQYF
13,few,TRBJ2-5,TRBV12-3/TRBV12-4,.,TGTGCCAGCACCCTACAGCAGCAAGAGACCCAGTACTTC,CASTLQQQETQYF
17,many,TRBJ2-5,TRBV5-1,.,TGCGCCAGCAGCTCAGCGGAGGCTCTCGACCCCAAAGAGACCCAGTACTTC,CASSSAEALDPKETQYF
14,.,TRBJ2-7,TRBV12-3/TRBV12-4,TRBD2,TGTGCCAGCACCTTCGGTCTAGCGGGCTACGAGCAGTACTTC,CASTFGLAGYEQYF
14,many,TRBJ1-1,TRBV27,.,TGTGCCAGCAGTTTAATCTCACAGAACACTGAAGCTTTCTTT,CASSLISQNTEAFF
13,many,TRBJ1-1,TRBV18,.,TGTGCCAGCTCACCGGGTGGGATTAATGAAGCTTTCTTT,CASSPGGINEAFF
16,many,TRBJ2-3,TRBV7-9,TRBD2,TGTGCCAGCAGCTTATTTCTAGCGGGAGGGCCAGATACGCAGTATTTT,CASSLFLAGGPDTQYF
15,many,TRBJ1-5,TRBV20-1,TRBD1,TGCAGTGCTAGAGAGGGGGAGACAGGGTCTCAGCCCCAGCATTTT,CSAREGETGSQPQHF
14,many,TRBJ2-1,TRBV4-1,TRBD2,TGCGCCAGCACAAGCGGGATGGGGTACAATGAGCAGTTCTTC,CASTSGMGYNEQFF
16,few,TRBJ2-3,TRBV12-3/TRBV12-4,.,TGTGCCAGCAGTTTACTGCGTACCCACGGCACAGATACGCAGTATTTT,CASSLLRTHGTDTQYF
18,many,TRBJ1-5,TRBV28,TRBD1,TGTGCCAGCAGTTTAGAAGGAACAGGGGTGTGGGGCAATCAGCCCCAGCATTTT,CASSLEGTGVWGNQPQHF
15,.,TRBJ1-2,TRBV5-3,.,TGTGCCAGCAGCCCATATTTTGGGGAGAACTATGGCTACACCTTC,CASSPYFGENYGYTF
15,medium-sized,TRBJ2-3,TRBV7-6,TRBD1,TGTGCCAGCAGCTCGGACAGGGAAAGCACAGATACGCAGTATTTT,CASSSDRESTDTQYF
13,few,TRBJ2-2,TRBV20-1,.,TGCAGTGCGGATGGGACGAACACCGGGGAGCTGTTTTTT,CSADGTNTGELFF
17,many,TRBJ2-2,TRBV27,TRBD2,TGTGCCAGCAGTTTCCTCGGGGGGGGGCTGAACACCGGGGAGCTGTTTTTT,CASSFLGGGLNTGELFF
14,.,TRBJ2-2,TRBV24-1,TRBD2,TGTGCCACCAGAGCGGGAACGAACACCGGGGAGCTGTTTTTT,CATRAGTNTGELFF
17,many,TRBJ1-6,TRBV20-1,.,TGCAGTGCCGACCCTACAGAGCTCTCTCTCGATAATTCACCCCTCCACTTT,CSADPTELSLDNSPLHF
14,many,TRBJ1-1,TRBV20-1,.,TGCAGTGCAGAGGGTTTTTCCCCGGGCACTGAAGCTTTCTTT,CSAEGFSPGTEAFF
16,many,TRBJ2-5,TRBV7-6,TRBD2,TGTGCCAGCAGCTCCTTTCAGCGGGAGGCCCAAGAGACCCAGTACTTC,CASSSFQREAQETQYF
15,many,TRBJ1-5,TRBV7-2,.,TGTGCCAGCAGCGCCGGTGGGGGAGACAATCAGCCCCAGCATTTT,CASSAGGGDNQPQHF